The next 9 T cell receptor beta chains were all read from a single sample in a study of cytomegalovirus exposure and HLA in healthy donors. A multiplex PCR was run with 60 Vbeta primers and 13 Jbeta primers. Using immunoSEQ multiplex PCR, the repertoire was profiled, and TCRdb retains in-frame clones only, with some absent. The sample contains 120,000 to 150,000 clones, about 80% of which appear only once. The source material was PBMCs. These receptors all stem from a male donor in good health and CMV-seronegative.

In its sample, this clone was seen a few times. Written as DNA, the CDR3 is TGTGCCAGCAGCCCTAGTCTCACTAGCGGGAGCTACGAGCAGTACTTC. This gives the protein CASSPSLTSGSYEQYF. The genes are TRBV7-9 and TRBJ2-7, with 11 positions matching TRBD2. From germline, CDR1 is SEHNR and CDR2 FQNEAQ (reference sequence). The CDR3 contains 16 residues. V trimming: 5 bases; J trimming: 3 bases; junction bases outside the gene matches: 9.

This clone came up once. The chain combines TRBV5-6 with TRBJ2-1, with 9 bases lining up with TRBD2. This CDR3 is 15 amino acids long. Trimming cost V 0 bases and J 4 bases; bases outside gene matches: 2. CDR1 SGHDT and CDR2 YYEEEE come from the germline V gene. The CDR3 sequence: CASSLVAGGYNEQFF. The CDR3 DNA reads TGTGCCAGCAGCTTGGTGGCGGGGGGGTACAATGAGCAGTTCTTC.

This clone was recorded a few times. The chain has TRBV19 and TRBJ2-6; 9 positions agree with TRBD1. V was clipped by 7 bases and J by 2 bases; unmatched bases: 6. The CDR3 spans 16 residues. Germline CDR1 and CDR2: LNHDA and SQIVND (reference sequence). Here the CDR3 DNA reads TGTGCCAGTAAGGTCAGGACAGGGGCTGGGGCCAACGTCCTGACTTTC. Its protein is CASKVRTGAGANVLTF.

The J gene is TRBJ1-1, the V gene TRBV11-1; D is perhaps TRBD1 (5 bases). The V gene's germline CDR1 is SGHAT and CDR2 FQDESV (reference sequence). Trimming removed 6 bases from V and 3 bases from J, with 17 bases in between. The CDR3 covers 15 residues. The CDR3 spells CASRSGPWGDTEAFF. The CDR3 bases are TGTGCCAGCAGGAGCGGGCCCTGGGGGGACACTGAAGCTTTCTTT.

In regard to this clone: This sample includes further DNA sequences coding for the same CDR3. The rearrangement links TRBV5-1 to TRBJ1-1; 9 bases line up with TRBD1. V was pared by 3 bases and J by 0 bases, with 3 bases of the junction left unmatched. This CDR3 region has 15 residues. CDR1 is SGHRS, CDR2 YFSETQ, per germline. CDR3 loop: CASSSGTGLNTEAFF. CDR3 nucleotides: TGCGCCAGCAGCTCCGGGACAGGGCTGAACACTGAAGCTTTCTTT.

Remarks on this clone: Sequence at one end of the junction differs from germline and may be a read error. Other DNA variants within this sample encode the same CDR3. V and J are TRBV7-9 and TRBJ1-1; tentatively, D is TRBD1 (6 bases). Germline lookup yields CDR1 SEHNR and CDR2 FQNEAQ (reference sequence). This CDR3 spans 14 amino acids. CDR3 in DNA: TGTTCCAGCAGCGCACAGGGCATGAACACTGAAGCTTTCTTT. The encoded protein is CSSSAQGMNTEAFF.

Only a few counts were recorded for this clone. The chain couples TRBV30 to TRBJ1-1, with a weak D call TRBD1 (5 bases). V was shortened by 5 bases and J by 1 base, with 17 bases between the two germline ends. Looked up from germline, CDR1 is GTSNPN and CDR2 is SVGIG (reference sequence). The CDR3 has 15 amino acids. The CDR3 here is CAWGGSETWNTEAFF. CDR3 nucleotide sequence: TGTGCCTGGGGGGGGAGTGAAACTTGGAACACTGAAGCTTTCTTT. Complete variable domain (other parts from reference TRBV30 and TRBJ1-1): SQTIHQWPATLVQPVGSPLSLECTVEGTSNPNLYWYRQAAGRGLQLLFYSVGIGQISSEVPQNLSASRPQDRQFILSSKKLLLSDSGFYLCAWGGSETWNTEAFFGQGTRLTVV.

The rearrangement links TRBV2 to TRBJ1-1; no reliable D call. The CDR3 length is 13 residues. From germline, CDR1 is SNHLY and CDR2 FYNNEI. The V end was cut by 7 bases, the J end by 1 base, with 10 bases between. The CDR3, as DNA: TGTGCCAGCAATCGAGGGAAGAACACTGAAGCTTTCTTT. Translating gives CASNRGKNTEAFF.

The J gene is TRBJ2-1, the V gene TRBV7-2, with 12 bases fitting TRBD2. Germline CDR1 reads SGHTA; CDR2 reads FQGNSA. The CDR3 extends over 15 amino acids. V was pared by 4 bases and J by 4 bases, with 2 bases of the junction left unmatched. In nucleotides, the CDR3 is TGTGCCAGCAGCTCTAGCGGGGGGGTGTACAATGAGCAGTTCTTC. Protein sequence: CASSSSGGVYNEQFF.